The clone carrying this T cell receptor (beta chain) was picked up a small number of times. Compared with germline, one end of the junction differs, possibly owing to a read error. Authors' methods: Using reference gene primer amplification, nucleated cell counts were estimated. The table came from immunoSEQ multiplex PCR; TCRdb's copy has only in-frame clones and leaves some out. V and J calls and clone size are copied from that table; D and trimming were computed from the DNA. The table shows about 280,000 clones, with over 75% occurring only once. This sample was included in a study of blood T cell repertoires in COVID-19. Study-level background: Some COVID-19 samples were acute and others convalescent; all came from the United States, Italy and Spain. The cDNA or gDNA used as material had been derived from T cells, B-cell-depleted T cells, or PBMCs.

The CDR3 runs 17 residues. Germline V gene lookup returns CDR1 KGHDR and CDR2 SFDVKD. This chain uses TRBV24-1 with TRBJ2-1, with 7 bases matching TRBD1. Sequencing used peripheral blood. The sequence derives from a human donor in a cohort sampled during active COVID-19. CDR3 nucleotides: TGTGCCACCAGCGATTCTGGTGGGGGACAGCTCTACAATGAGCAGTTCTTC. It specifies CATSDSGGGQLYNEQFF.